These 21 T cell receptor beta chains originate from one sample sequenced in a study of shared clonotypes between healthy human individuals. Generated by immunoSEQ multiplex PCR, the TCRdb table keeps only in-frame clones and is missing some. The sample contains over a million clones, 95% to 99% of which appear only once. The sample taken for sequencing was naive CD4+ T cells sorted from blood. Sample subset: CD45RA+ positively selected. The origin of the receptors is a man aged 30 to 39 in good health.

The V gene is TRBV5-6, the J gene TRBJ2-1, with 14 bases aligning to TRBD2. The CDR3 sequence is 14 residues long. Germline V lookup: CDR1 SGHDT, CDR2 YYEEEE. Germline trimming cut 6 bases from V and 6 bases from J; bases unmatched to any gene: 2. CDR3 DNA: TGTGCCAGCACCGGGACTAGCGGGAGCAATGAGCAGTTCTTC. It is translated as CASTGTSGSNEQFF.

Notes on this clone: Other DNA sequences in the same sample also yield this CDR3. The chain combines TRBV10-3 with TRBJ1-2; D unclear. Germline CDR1 reads ENHRY; CDR2 reads SYGVKD. Deletions cut 0 bases from V and 2 bases from J, with 7 bases between. This CDR3 has 14 residues. The DNA of the CDR3 is TGTGCCATCAGTGAGTCGAGGGAAAACTATGGCTACACCTTC. The encoded protein is CAISESRENYGYTF.

The chain couples TRBV5-4 to TRBJ2-7; TRBD1 aligns across 10 bases. The J segment lost 4 bases and the V segment lost 6 bases, leaving 7 bases of the junction unmatched. Looked up from germline, CDR1 is SGHNT and CDR2 is YYREEE (reference sequence). The CDR3 has 14 amino acids. CDR3 DNA sequence: TGTGCCAGCACCGAGACAGGGGGCCCGTACGAGCAGTACTTC. Protein: CASTETGGPYEQYF.

On this clone: This sample also contains other DNA sequences that code for the same CDR3. V is TRBV5-1 and J is TRBJ1-2; D unclear. Per the germline V gene, CDR1 is SGHRS and CDR2 is YFSETQ. The CDR3 contains 13 residues. Trimming stripped 4 bases from V and 2 bases from J, with 9 bases between. The DNA for the CDR3 is TGCGCCAGCAGCCGAGATACCAACTATGGCTACACCTTC. Its translation: CASSRDTNYGYTF.

The chain combines TRBV10-3 with TRBJ2-1, with D uncertain. Per germline, CDR1 ENHRY and CDR2 SYGVKD. The CDR3 consists of 16 residues. The V end was cut by 0 bases, the J end by 4 bases, with 13 bases between. DNA for the CDR3: TGTGCCATCAGTGAGTCCTGGTCAGGAGAATACAATGAGCAGTTCTTC. It specifies CAISESWSGEYNEQFF.

This clone appeared once. The chain joins TRBV18 to TRBJ2-3; 10 bases align to TRBD2. This CDR3 has 19 residues. CDR1 and CDR2 (germline): KGHSH, LQKENI. With 1 base clipped from V and 5 bases from J, the junction kept 15 bases outside the gene matches. The chain's CDR3 is CASSPRQKLLAGEIDTQYF. The DNA for the CDR3 is TGTGCCAGCTCACCACGCCAGAAACTTCTAGCGGGAGAGATAGATACGCAGTATTTT.

The chain couples TRBV29-1 to TRBJ2-1; tentatively, D is TRBD2 (6 bases). V was shortened by 4 bases and J by 9 bases, with 13 bases between the two germline ends. The CDR3 runs 12 residues. Looked up from germline, CDR1 is SQVTM and CDR2 is ANQGSEA. The DNA of the CDR3 is TGCAGCGTTGCCCCTACTAGCCCTGAGCAGTTCTTC. Its translation: CSVAPTSPEQFF.

The V call is TRBV28, the J call TRBJ2-3; TRBD2 matches 13 bases. Trimming took 8 bases from V and 3 from J; bases not matched to a gene: 2. Germline CDR1 and CDR2: MDHEN and SYDVKM. This CDR3 region has 14 residues. The chain's CDR3 is CASVTSGRTDTQYF. In nucleotides, the CDR3 is TGTGCCAGCGTGACTAGCGGGAGGACAGATACGCAGTATTTT.

This chain uses TRBV19 with TRBJ1-5, with 8 nucleotides matching TRBD1. Germline V gene lookup returns CDR1 LNHDA and CDR2 SQIVND (reference sequence). Trimming removed 6 bases from V and 9 bases from J; junction bases left unmatched: 10. This CDR3 has 14 amino acids. This CDR3 is CASSNSRGRGPQHF. The CDR3 DNA follows: TGTGCCAGTAGCAATTCCAGGGGGCGCGGGCCCCAGCATTTT.

About this clone itself: Other nucleotide sequences from this sample produce the same CDR3. The CDR3 sequence is CASSLGVRDYEQYF. The DNA for the CDR3 is TGTGCCAGCAGCTTAGGGGTGCGGGACTACGAGCAGTACTTC. The rearrangement links TRBV11-2 to TRBJ2-7; TRBD2 is a possible D gene (6 bases). CDR1 is SGHAT, CDR2 FQNNGV, per germline. This CDR3 comprises 14 residues. V was clipped by 1 base and J by 3 bases, with 10 bases between them.

V usage is TRBV27 and J usage is TRBJ1-1; D not resolved. The germline CDR1 and CDR2 sequences are MNHEY and SMNVEV (reference sequence). V was pared by 3 bases and J by 0 bases, with 23 bases between. The CDR3 contains 19 residues. The CDR3: CASSFRSVTEAYMNTEAFF. The CDR3 nucleotides are TGTGCCAGCAGTTTTCGATCCGTAACAGAAGCCTATATGAACACTGAAGCTTTCTTT.

The count of this clone is one. The chain recombines TRBV30 with TRBJ1-1; D unresolved. Germline V gene sequence: CDR1 GTSNPN, CDR2 SVGIG (reference sequence). This CDR3 is 12 amino acids long. Between the trimmed V and J ends, which lost 5 bases and 0 bases, there was a span of 7 bases. The CDR3 protein is CAWWRMNTEAFF. The CDR3 bases are TGTGCCTGGTGGCGAATGAACACTGAAGCTTTCTTT.

This rearrangement joins TRBV18 to TRBJ2-1; D is perhaps TRBD2 (5 bases). Trimming stripped 5 bases from V and 0 bases from J, with 11 bases between. CDR1 is KGHSH and CDR2 is LQKENI in the germline V gene. This CDR3 spans 15 amino acids. CDR3 in DNA: TGTGCCAGCTCAAAAAGCGGATCCTCCTACAATGAGCAGTTCTTC. Translated, it gives CASSKSGSSYNEQFF.

In its sample, this clone was seen once. The chain links TRBV28 to TRBJ1-1, with 7 bases identical to TRBD1. The CDR3 has 15 residues. Germline V gene sequence: CDR1 MDHEN, CDR2 SYDVKM. Trimming removed 9 bases from V and 0 bases from J; junction bases left unmatched: 10. The CDR3 region has the DNA TGTGCCAGTCACCGGACAGGAACTATGAACACTGAAGCTTTCTTT. It yields the protein CASHRTGTMNTEAFF.

The chain links TRBV5-1 to TRBJ2-3; D is ambiguous. Germline V gene sequence: CDR1 SGHRS, CDR2 YFSETQ. The germline V and J ends were trimmed by 2 bases and 0 bases, with 13 bases remaining between them. The CDR3 runs to 16 residues. This CDR3 is CASSLTIPLSTDTQYF. Written as DNA, the CDR3 is TGCGCCAGCAGCTTAACCATACCACTGAGCACAGATACGCAGTATTTT.

The chain is built from TRBV5-1 and TRBJ2-4, with unresolved D. Trimming stripped 9 bases from V and 1 base from J, with 11 bases between. The germline CDR1 and CDR2 sequences are SGHRS and YFSETQ. The length of the CDR3 is 13 residues. This CDR3 is CAIWGVAKNIQYF. As DNA, the CDR3 is TGCGCCATCTGGGGTGTTGCCAAAAACATTCAGTACTTC.

The chain couples TRBV9 to TRBJ2-2; D might be TRBD1 (5 bases). V gave up 0 bases and J gave up 4 bases, with 7 bases separating them. The CDR3 runs 14 residues. Germline V gene lookup returns CDR1 SGDLS and CDR2 YYNGEE. The CDR3 sequence is CASSVVGVTGELFF. The CDR3 nucleotides read TGTGCCAGCAGCGTAGTAGGGGTCACCGGGGAGCTGTTTTTT.

This CDR3 reads CASSPERGGGETQYF. Here the CDR3 DNA reads TGTGCCAGCAGCCCGGAGAGAGGGGGCGGGGAGACCCAGTACTTC. The J gene is TRBJ2-5, the V gene TRBV7-9, with 7 nucleotides matching TRBD1. CDR1 is SEHNR, CDR2 FQNEAQ, per germline (reference sequence). The CDR3 extends over 15 amino acids. V shed 5 bases and J 5 bases; nucleotides not matched to a gene: 11.

This chain connects TRBV7-8 to TRBJ1-2; D unresolved. V was pared by 1 base and J by 3 bases, with 18 bases between. The CDR3 loop spans 17 amino acids. CDR1 SGHVS and CDR2 FQNEAQ come from the germline V gene. The CDR3 is CASSLVRVGGADYGYTF. The CDR3 nucleotides read TGTGCCAGCAGCTTAGTACGTGTCGGAGGAGCAGACTATGGCTACACCTTC.

This clone was detected only once. J is TRBJ2-1 and V is TRBV7-2; 8 nucleotides match TRBD2. The CDR3 loop spans 14 amino acids. Germline V gene data show CDR1 as SGHTA and CDR2 as FQGNSA. The V gene end was trimmed by 1 base and the J gene end by 7 bases; junction bases not matched to a gene: 3. The CDR3 nucleotides are TGTGCCAGCAGCTTAGTGCGGGAGGCGAATGAGCAGTTCTTC. Its translation: CASSLVREANEQFF.

The chain couples TRBV5-1 to TRBJ2-7, with a tentative D call TRBD1 (5 bases). The CDR3 is made up of 14 amino acids. The V gene lost 4 bases and the J gene lost 5 bases, with 16 bases spanning the gap. CDR1 is SGHRS and CDR2 is YFSETQ in the germline V gene. CDR3 bases: TGCGCCAGCAGCCGATACGACCAGGGTAACGAGCAGTACTTC. Translated, it gives CASSRYDQGNEQYF.